The 8 T cell receptor beta chains given below trace back to one sample, sequenced in a study of beta chain features in type 1 diabetes (dated by TCRdb to 2016 to 2019). Overall results and qualifications from the work: A moderate but significant shortening of TCRB CDR3 length was observed in type 1 diabetes patients in all four CD4+ subsets.

No antigen has been assigned to these receptors. The protocol used for the library was the immunoSEQ multiplex PCR assay. The High Capacity cDNA Reverse Transcription Kit was used to reverse transcribe all of the isolated RNA, meaning that expressed TCRB transcripts were what got sequenced. TCRdb mirrors the immuneACCESS table, restricted to in-frame sequences. Some clones are absent from its copies; in checked studies, under half trace to an unresolved V gene, and the reason for the others is unknown. The sample yields around 100,000 clones; 28% were counted once. The ten biggest clones cover roughly 0.58% of the sample. The specimen sequenced was central memory CD4+ T cells from blood. The receptors shown here come from a woman aged 18 to 35 with type 1 diabetes.

The chain links TRBV7-2 to TRBJ2-1; D is possibly TRBD1 (6 bases). Per germline, CDR1 SGHTA and CDR2 FQGNSA. This CDR3 has 15 residues. The V gene lost 1 base and the J gene lost 3 bases, with 10 bases spanning the gap. DNA for the CDR3: TGTGCCAGCAGCTTAGGTGGACAGCTCTACAATGAGCAGTTCTTC. This sequence encodes CASSLGGQLYNEQFF.

The rearrangement links TRBV5-1 to TRBJ2-3, with TRBD2 matching 10 bases. There are 16 residues in the CDR3. Per germline, CDR1 SGHRS and CDR2 YFSETQ. With V trimmed by 4 bases and J by 2 bases, 7 bases remained unmatched. This CDR3 is CASSTPAGGPTDTQYF. Written as DNA, the CDR3 is TGCGCCAGCAGCACTCCAGCGGGAGGGCCCACAGATACGCAGTATTTT. Together with reference TRBV5-1 and TRBJ2-3, the CDR3 gives the full variable domain: KAGVTQTPRYLIKTRGQQVTLSCSPISGHRSVSWYQQTPGQGLQFLFEYFSETQRNKGNFPGRFSGRQFSNSRSEMNVSTLELGDSALYLCASSTPAGGPTDTQYFGPGTRLTVL.

V usage is TRBV7-9 and J usage is TRBJ1-3, with D possibly matching TRBD1 (6 bases). The germline CDR1 and CDR2 sequences are SEHNR and FQNEAQ (reference sequence). The CDR3 is made up of 14 amino acids. V shed 3 bases and J shed 4 bases, with 10 bases lying between them. CDR3 residues: CASSFSGEGNTIYF. CDR3 coding DNA: TGTGCCAGCAGCTTCTCAGGGGAAGGAAACACCATATATTTT. The full variable domain, rest sourced from reference TRBV7-9 and TRBJ1-3, is DTGVSQNPRHKITKRGQNVTFRCDPISEHNRLYWYRQTLGQGPEFLTYFQNEAQLEKSRLLSDRFSAERPKGSFSTLEIQRTEQGDSAMYLCASSFSGEGNTIYFGEGSWLTVV.

J is TRBJ2-2 and V is TRBV27; 7 bases fit TRBD1. The CDR3 is made up of 17 amino acids. Germline-derived CDR1 and CDR2 are MNHEY and SMNVEV (reference sequence). Losses at the gene ends were 4 bases for V and 0 bases for J; bases not matched to a gene: 8. For the CDR3, the DNA is TGTGCCAGCAGTTCGGACCTCGGGACAGCGAACACCGGGGAGCTGTTTTTT. Translation gives CASSSDLGTANTGELFF.

This chain joins TRBV2 and TRBJ2-3; D is perhaps TRBD2 (6 bases). Trimming left V 4 bases short and J 6 bases short, with 8 bases between. The CDR3 runs to 12 residues. Germline CDR1 reads SNHLY; CDR2 reads FYNNEI. In nucleotides, the CDR3 is TGTGCCAGCAGTGGGGACTCCGATACGCAGTATTTT. Translating gives CASSGDSDTQYF.

The chain recombines TRBV30 with TRBJ1-1; TRBD1 aligns across 12 bases. CDR1 GTSNPN and CDR2 SVGIG come from the germline V gene (reference sequence). V trimming: 3 bases; J trimming: 7 bases; junction bases outside the gene matches: 6. The CDR3 runs 14 residues. The CDR3 DNA reads as TGTGCCTGGAGAACGGGACAGGGGGCCAGTGAAGCTTTCTTT. Translated, it gives CAWRTGQGASEAFF.

This chain links TRBV19 with TRBJ2-1; D gene unclear. Trimming left V 2 bases short and J 0 bases short, with 11 bases between. Germline V lookup: CDR1 LNHDA, CDR2 SQIVND (reference sequence). The CDR3 is 16 residues long. The chain's CDR3 is CASSIQAVSSYNEQFF. The CDR3 DNA reads TGTGCCAGTAGTATACAGGCAGTGAGCTCCTACAATGAGCAGTTCTTC.

V usage is TRBV9 and J usage is TRBJ2-7, with D unresolved. CDR1 and CDR2 from the germline V gene are SGDLS and YYNGEE. The V gene lost 0 bases and the J gene lost 3 bases, with 7 bases spanning the gap. The CDR3 extends over 13 amino acids. The CDR3 sequence: CASSVDEDYEQYF. The CDR3 bases are TGTGCCAGCAGCGTAGACGAGGACTACGAGCAGTACTTC.